The source of this T cell receptor beta chain is a study of blood T cell repertoires in COVID-19. V lost 8 bases, J lost 4 bases, and 8 bases stayed unmatched. The CDR3 totals 14 residues. Germline-derived CDR1 and CDR2 are LNHNV and YYDKDF (reference sequence). The repertoire was sequenced with immunoSEQ multiplex PCR; TCRdb's copy has only in-frame clones and lacks some. The sample shows 150,000 to 200,000 clones, over 75% of them seen only once. The clonotype comes from a woman aged 70-85 years with acute or convalescent COVID-19. The sample was peripheral blood. The chain couples TRBV15 to TRBJ1-3; 7 bases line up with TRBD1. CDR3 in DNA: TGTGCCACCGAAAAGACAGGGCCCGGAAACACCATATATTTT. Translated, it gives CATEKTGPGNTIYF.